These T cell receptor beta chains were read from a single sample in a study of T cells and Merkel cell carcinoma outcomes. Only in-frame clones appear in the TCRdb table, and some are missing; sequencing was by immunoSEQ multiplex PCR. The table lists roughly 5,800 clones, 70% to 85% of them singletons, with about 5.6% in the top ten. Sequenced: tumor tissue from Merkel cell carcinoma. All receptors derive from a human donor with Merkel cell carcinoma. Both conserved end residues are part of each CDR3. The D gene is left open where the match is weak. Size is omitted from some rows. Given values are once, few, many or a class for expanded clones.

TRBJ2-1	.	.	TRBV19	TGTGCCAGTAGTATAGATTTTAAATTCCTCAATGAGCAGTTCTTC	CASSIDFKFLNEQFF
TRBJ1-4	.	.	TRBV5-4	TGTGCCAGCAGCTTGGCCGGGGATGAAAAACTGTTTTTT	CASSLAGDEKLFF
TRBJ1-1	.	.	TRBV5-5	TGTGCCAGCAGCTTGGGACAGCAATATGAAGCTTTCTTT	CASSLGQQYEAFF
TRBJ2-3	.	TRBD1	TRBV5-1	TGCGCCAGCGGGACAGGCAGCACAGATACGCAGTATTTT	CASGTGSTDTQYF
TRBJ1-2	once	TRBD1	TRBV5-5	TGTGCCAGCAGCTTGAGACAGGGGGCGCTTGGCTACACCTTC	CASSLRQGALGYTF
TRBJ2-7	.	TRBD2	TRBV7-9	TGTGCCAGCAGCTTCGGGCTAGCGGGAGGTATCGAGCAGTACTTC	CASSFGLAGGIEQYF
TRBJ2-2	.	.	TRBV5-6	TGTGCCAGCAGCTTGGTCCCCCCGATGAGGGGGGTGGGGTCCGGGGAGCTGTTTTTT	CASSLVPPMRGVGSGELFF
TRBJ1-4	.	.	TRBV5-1	TGCGCCAGCAGCCATGGGAGTGGGATTAATGAAAAACTGTTTTTT	CASSHGSGINEKLFF
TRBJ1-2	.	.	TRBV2	TGTGCCAGCCAAAGGGATACTAACTATGGCTACACCTTC	CASQRDTNYGYTF
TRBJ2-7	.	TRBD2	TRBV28	TGTGCCAGCAGTTTAGGGACTAGCGGAGACAAGCAGTACTTC	CASSLGTSGDKQYF
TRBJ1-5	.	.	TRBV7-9	TGTGCCAGCAGCTTAGATTATGGTCGGCAGCCCCAGCATTTT	CASSLDYGRQPQHF
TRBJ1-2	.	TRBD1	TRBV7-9	TGTGCCAGCAGCGAAGACAGCTACAGGGGCTATGGCTACACCTTC	CASSEDSYRGYGYTF
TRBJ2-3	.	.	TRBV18	TGTGCCAGCTCACCATTCCGGGGATCTAGGACAGATACGCAGTATTTT	CASSPFRGSRTDTQYF
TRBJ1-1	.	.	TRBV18	TGTGCCAGCTCACCACCTTCTAGGAGCGGAGAAGCTTTCTTT	CASSPPSRSGEAFF
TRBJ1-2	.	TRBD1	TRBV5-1	TGCGCCAGCGCGGACAGGGGAGAGGACTACACCTTC	CASADRGEDYTF
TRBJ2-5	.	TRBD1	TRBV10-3	TGTGCCATCAAGGGGTGGGGGACAGGAGAAGAGACCCAGTACTTC	CAIKGWGTGEETQYF
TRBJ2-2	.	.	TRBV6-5	TGTGCCAGCAGTTACTCAATGGGTCGGAACACCGGGGAGCTGTTTTTT	CASSYSMGRNTGELFF
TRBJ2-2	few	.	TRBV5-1	TGCGCCAGCAGTCTACAGGGCGCCGGGGAGCTGTTTTTT	CASSLQGAGELFF
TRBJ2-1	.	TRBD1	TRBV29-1	TGCAGCGTCACAGGGGCGACGACCTCCTACAATGAGCAGTTCTTC	CSVTGATTSYNEQFF
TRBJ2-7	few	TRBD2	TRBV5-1	TGCGCCAGCAGCTTGGTGGCTAGCGGAACCTACGAGCAGTACTTC	CASSLVASGTYEQYF
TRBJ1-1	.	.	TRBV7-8	TGTGCCAGCAGCTCAACCGGGACGGTGAACACTGAAGCTTTCTTT	CASSSTGTVNTEAFF
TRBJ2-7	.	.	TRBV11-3	TGTGCCAGCAGCTTCGGGAGCTCCTACGAGCAGTACTTC	CASSFGSSYEQYF
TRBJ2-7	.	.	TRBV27	TGTGCCAGCAGTTTAACCTCCTCCAGAAACTACGAGCAGTACTTC	CASSLTSSRNYEQYF
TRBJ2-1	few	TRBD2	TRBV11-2	TGTGCCAGCAGCCTTAGCGGGAGGGACTACAATGAGCAGTTCTTC	CASSLSGRDYNEQFF
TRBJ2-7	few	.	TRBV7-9	TGTGCCAGCAGCTTAGGGGCTGTGGCGGACGAGCAGTACTTC	CASSLGAVADEQYF
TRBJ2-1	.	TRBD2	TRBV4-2	TGTGCCAGCAGCCAGGCCCTAGCGGGAGGATACAATGAGCAGTTCTTC	CASSQALAGGYNEQFF
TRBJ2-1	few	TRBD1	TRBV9	TGTGCCAGCAGCCCCGGGACAGGGCAAGGTGAGCAGTTCTTC	CASSPGTGQGEQFF
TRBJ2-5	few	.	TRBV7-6	TGTGCCAGCAGCCAGGGACTGGATCGGACCCAGTACTTC	CASSQGLDRTQYF
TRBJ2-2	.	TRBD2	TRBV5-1	TGCGCCAGCAGCCGACTAGCGGACAACACCGGGGAGCTGTTTTTT	CASSRLADNTGELFF
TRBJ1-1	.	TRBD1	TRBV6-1	TGTGCCAGCAGTGAGTCAGGACAGGTGAACACTGAAGCTTTCTTT	CASSESGQVNTEAFF
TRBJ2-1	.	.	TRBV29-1	TGCAGCGTTCAGGGAAGTCTCTACAATGAGCAGTTCTTC	CSVQGSLYNEQFF
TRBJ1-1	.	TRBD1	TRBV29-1	TGCAGCGTTGAAGGGACAGGGGGGTGGAACACTGAAGCTTTCTTT	CSVEGTGGWNTEAFF
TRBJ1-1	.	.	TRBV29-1	TGCAGCGCCTCGGAAGGGACGAACACTGAAGCTTTCTTT	CSASEGTNTEAFF